This TCR beta chain was profiled in a study of blood T cell repertoires in COVID-19. Study context: The United States, Italy and Spain supplied acute and convalescent COVID-19 samples. From T cells, B-cell-depleted T cells, or PBMCs came the material, which was cDNA or gDNA.

The CDR3 has 14 amino acids. Germline CDR1 and CDR2: LGHDT and YNNKEL (reference sequence). Trimming pared 3 bases from V and 0 bases from J, leaving 7 bases between. In the original workflow: By means of reference gene primer amplification, nucleated cell counts were estimated. Sequencing used immunoSEQ multiplex PCR; TCRdb keeps in-frame clones, though not all of them. The V and J calls and clone size were taken over from that table, and D and trimming were inferred from the DNA. The sample includes 150,000 or so clones, about four fifths of them seen just once. There are a few counts of this clone.

Sequencing used peripheral blood. V is TRBV3-1 (or the pseudogene TRBV3-2) and J is TRBJ2-3; D gene ambiguous. The TCR was taken from a woman older than 75 with acute or convalescent COVID-19. The CDR3 loop reads CASSQYTSTDTQYF. In DNA, the CDR3 is TGTGCCAGCAGCCAGTATACTAGCACAGATACGCAGTATTTT.